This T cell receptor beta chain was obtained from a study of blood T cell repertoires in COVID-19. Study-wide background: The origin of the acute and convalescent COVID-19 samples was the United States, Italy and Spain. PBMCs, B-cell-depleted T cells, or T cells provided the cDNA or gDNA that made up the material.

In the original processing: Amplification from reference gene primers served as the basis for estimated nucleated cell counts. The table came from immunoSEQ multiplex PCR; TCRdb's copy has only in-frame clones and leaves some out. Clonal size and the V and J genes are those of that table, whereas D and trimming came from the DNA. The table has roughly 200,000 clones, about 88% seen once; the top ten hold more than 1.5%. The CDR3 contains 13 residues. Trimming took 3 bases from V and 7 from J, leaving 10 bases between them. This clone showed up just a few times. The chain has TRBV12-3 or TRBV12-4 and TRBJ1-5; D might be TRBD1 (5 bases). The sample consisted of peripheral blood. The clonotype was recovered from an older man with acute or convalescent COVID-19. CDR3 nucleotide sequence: TGTGCCAGCAGTTTTACAGGAGGGCAGCCCCAGCATTTT. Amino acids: CASSFTGGQPQHF.